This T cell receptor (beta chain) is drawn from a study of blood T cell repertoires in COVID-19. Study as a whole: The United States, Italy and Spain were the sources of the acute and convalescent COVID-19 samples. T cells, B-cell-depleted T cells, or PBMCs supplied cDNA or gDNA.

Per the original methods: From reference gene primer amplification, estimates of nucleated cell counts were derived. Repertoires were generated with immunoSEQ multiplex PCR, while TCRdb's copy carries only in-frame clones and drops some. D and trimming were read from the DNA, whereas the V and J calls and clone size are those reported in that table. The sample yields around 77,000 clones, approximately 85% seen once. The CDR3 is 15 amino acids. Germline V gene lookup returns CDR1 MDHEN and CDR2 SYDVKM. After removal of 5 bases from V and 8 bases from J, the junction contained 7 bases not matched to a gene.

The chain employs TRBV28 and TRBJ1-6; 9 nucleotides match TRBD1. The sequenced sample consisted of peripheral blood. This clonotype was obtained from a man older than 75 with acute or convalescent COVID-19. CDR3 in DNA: TGTGCCAGCAGTCCGCCAACAGGGGGCGATTCACCCCTCCACTTT. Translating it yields CASSPPTGGDSPLHF.